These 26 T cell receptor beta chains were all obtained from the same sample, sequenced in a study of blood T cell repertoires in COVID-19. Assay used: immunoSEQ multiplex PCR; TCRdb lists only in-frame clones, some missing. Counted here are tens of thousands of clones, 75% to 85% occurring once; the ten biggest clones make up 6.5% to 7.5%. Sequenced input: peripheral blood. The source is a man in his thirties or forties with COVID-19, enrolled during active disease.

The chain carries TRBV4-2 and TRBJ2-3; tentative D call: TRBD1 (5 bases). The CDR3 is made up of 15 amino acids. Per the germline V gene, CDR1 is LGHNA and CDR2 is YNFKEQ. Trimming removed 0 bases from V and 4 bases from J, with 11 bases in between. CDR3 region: CASSQEDQGSDTQYF. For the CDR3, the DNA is TGTGCCAGCAGCCAAGAGGATCAGGGTTCAGATACGCAGTATTTT.

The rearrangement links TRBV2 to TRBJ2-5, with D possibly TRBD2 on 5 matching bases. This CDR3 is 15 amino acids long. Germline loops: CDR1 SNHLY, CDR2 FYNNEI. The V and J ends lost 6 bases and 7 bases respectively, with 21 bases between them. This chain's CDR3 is CASSPTRSIFGTQYF. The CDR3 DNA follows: TGTGCCAGCAGCCCAACTAGGAGTATTTTTGGGACCCAGTACTTC.

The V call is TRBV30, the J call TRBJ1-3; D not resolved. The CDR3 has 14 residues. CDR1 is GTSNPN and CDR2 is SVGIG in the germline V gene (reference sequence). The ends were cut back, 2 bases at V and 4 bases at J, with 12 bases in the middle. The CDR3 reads CAWSFGSLGNTIYF. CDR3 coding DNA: TGTGCCTGGAGTTTCGGGAGCCTCGGAAACACCATATATTTT. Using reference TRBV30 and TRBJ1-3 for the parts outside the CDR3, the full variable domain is SQTIHQWPATLVQPVGSPLSLECTVEGTSNPNLYWYRQAAGRGLQLLFYSVGIGQISSEVPQNLSASRPQDRQFILSSKKLLLSDSGFYLCAWSFGSLGNTIYFGEGSWLTVV.

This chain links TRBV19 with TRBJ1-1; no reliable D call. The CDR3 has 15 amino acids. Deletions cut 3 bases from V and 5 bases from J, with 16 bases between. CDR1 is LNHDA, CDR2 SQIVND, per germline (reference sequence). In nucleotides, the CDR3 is TGTGCCAGTAGTATTCTGGAGGCCAAGGGTACTGAAGCTTTCTTT. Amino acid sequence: CASSILEAKGTEAFF.

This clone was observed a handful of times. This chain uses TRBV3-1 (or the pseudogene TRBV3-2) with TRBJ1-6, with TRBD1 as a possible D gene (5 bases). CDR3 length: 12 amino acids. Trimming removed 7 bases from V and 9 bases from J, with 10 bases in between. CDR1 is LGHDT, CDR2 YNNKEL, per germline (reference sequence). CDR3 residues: CASTLRGSPLHF. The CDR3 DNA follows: TGTGCCAGCACCTTAAGGGGTTCACCCCTCCACTTT.

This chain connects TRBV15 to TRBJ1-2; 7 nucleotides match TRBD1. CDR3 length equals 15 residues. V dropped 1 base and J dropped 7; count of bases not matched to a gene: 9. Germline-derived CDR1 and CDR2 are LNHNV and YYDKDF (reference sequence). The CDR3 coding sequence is TGTGCCACCAGCAGAGGCGACAGGGAGATTGGTGGCTACACCTTC. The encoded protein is CATSRGDREIGGYTF.

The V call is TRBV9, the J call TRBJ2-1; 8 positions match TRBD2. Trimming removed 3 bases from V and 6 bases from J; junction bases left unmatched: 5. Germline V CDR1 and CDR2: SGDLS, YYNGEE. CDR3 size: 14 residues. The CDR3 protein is CASSAEAGANEQFF. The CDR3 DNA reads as TGTGCCAGCAGCGCGGAAGCGGGAGCCAATGAGCAGTTCTTC.

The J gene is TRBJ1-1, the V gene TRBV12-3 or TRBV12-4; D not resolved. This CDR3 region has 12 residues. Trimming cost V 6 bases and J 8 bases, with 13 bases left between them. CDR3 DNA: TGTGCCAGCAGCCCGATGGCGGGAGAAGCTTTCTTT. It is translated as CASSPMAGEAFF.

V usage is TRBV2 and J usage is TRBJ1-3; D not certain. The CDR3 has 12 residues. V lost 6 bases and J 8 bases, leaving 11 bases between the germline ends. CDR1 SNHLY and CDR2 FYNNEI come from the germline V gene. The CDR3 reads CASRAFGDTIYF. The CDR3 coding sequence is TGTGCCAGCAGAGCCTTCGGGGACACCATATATTTT.

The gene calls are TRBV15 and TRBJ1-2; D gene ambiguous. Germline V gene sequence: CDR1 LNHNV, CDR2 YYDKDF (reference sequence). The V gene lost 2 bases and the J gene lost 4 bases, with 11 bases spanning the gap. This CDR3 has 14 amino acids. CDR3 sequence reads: CATSRTKTSYGYTF. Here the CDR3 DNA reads TGTGCCACCAGCAGAACCAAGACAAGCTATGGCTACACCTTC.

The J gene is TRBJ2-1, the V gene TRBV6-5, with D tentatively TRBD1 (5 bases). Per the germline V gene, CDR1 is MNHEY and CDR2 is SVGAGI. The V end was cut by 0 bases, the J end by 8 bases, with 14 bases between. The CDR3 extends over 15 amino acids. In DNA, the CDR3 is TGTGCCAGCAGTTACTCGGTGTCAGGGTTTGATGAGCAGTTCTTC. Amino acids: CASSYSVSGFDEQFF.

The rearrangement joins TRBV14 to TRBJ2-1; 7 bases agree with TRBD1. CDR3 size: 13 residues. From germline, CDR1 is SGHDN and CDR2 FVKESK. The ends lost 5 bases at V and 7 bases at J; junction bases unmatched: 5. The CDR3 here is CASSTGQKNEQFF. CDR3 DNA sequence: TGTGCCAGCAGCACGGGACAGAAAAATGAGCAGTTCTTC.

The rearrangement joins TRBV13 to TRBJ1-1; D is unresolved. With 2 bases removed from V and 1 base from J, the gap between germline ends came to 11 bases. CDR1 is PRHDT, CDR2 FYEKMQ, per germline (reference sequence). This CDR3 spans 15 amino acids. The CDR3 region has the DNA TGTGCCAGCAGCTTAACGGTTCGAGGGAACACTGAAGCTTTCTTT. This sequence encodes CASSLTVRGNTEAFF. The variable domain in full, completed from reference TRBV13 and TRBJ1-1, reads AAGVIQSPRHLIKEKRETATLKCYPIPRHDTVYWYQQGPGQDPQFLISFYEKMQSDKGSIPDRFSAQQFSDYHSELNMSSLELGDSALYFCASSLTVRGNTEAFFGQGTRLTVV.

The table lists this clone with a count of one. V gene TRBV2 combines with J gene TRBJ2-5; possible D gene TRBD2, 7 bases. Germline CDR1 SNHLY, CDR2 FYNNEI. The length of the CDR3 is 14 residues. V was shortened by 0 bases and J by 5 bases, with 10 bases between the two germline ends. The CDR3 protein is CASSEAPGGETQYF. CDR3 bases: TGTGCCAGCAGTGAAGCTCCGGGGGGCGAGACCCAGTACTTC.

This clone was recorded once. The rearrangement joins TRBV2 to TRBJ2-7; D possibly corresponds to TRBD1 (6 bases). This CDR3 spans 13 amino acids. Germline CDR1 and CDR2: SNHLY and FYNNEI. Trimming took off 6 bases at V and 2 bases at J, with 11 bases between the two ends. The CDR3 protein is CASRAGTPYEQYF. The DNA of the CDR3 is TGTGCCAGCAGGGCCGGGACACCCTACGAGCAGTACTTC.

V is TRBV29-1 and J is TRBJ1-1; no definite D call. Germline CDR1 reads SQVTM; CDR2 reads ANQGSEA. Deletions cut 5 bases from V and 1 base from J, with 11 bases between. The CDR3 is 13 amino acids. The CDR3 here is CSVPKFENTEAFF. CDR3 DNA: TGCAGCGTTCCTAAGTTCGAGAACACTGAAGCTTTCTTT. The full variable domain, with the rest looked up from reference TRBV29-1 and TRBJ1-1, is SAVISQKPSRDICQRGTSLTIQCQVDSQVTMMFWYRQQPGQSLTLIATANQGSEATYESGFVIDKFPISRPNLTFSTLTVSNMSPEDSSIYLCSVPKFENTEAFFGQGTRLTVV.

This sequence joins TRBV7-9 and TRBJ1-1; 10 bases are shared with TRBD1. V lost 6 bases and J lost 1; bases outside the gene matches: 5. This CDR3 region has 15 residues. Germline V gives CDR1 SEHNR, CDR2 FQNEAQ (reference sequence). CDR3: CASRSDRGGNTEAFF. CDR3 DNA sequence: TGTGCCAGCAGATCGGACAGGGGGGGGAACACTGAAGCTTTCTTT.

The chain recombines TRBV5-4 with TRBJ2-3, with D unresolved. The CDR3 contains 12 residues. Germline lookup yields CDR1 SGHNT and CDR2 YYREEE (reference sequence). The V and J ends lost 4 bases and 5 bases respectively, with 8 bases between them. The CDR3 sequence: CASSRGGDTQYF. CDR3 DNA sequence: TGTGCCAGCAGCAGAGGTGGAGATACGCAGTATTTT.

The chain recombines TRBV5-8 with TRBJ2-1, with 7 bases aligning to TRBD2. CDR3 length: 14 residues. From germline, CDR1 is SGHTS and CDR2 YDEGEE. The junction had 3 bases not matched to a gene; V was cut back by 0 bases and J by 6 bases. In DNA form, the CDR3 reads TGTGCCAGCAGCTTGGAGACTAGCACCAATGAGCAGTTCTTC. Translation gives CASSLETSTNEQFF. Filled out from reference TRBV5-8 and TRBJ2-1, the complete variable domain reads EAGVTQSPTHLIKTRGQQATLRCSPISGHTSVYWYQQALGLGLQFLLWYDEGEERNRGNFPPRFSGRQFPNYSSELNVNALELEDSALYLCASSLETSTNEQFFGPGTRLTVL.

The CDR3 sequence is CASTQGGSYNSPLHF. In DNA form, the CDR3 reads TGTGCCAGCACCCAAGGAGGATCCTATAATTCACCCCTCCACTTT. The V gene is TRBV28, the J gene TRBJ1-6; D is undetermined. This CDR3 contains 15 residues. Trimming took off 7 bases at V and 1 base at J, with 11 bases between the two ends. Germline assignment: CDR1 MDHEN and CDR2 SYDVKM.

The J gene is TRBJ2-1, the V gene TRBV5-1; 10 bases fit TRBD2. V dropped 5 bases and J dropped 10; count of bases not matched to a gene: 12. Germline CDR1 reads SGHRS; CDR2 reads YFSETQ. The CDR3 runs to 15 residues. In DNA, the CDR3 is TGCGCCAGCAGTTTTACCGGGACTAGCGACCGGGAGCAGTTCTTC. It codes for CASSFTGTSDREQFF. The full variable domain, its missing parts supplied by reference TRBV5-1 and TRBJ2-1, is KAGVTQTPRYLIKTRGQQVTLSCSPISGHRSVSWYQQTPGQGLQFLFEYFSETQRNKGNFPGRFSGRQFSNSRSEMNVSTLELGDSALYLCASSFTGTSDREQFFGPGTRLTVL.

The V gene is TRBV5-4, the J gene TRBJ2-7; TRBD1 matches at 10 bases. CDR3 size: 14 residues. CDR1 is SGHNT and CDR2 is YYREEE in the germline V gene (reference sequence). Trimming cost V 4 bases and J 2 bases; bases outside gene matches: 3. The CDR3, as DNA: TGTGCCAGCAGCCCTGGACAGGGGGCCTACGAGCAGTACTTC. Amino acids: CASSPGQGAYEQYF.

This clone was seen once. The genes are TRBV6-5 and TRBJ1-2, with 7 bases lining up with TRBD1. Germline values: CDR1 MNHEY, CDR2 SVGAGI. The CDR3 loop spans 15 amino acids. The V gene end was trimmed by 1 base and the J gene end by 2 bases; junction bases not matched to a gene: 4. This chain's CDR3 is CASSYWAGGNYGYTF. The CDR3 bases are TGTGCCAGCAGTTACTGGGCAGGGGGAAACTATGGCTACACCTTC.

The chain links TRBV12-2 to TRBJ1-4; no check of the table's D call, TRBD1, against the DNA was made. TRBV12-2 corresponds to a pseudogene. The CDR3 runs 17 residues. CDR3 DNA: TGTGCAAGTCGCCCGAATGGACAGGGGGGCGGCCTGGTGGCACTGTTTTTT. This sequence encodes CASRPNGQGGGLVALFF.

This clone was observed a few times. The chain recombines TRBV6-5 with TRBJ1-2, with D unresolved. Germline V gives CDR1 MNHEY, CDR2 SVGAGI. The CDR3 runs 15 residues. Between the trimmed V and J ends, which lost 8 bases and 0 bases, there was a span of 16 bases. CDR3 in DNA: TGTGCCAGCTGCCCGCAGTGGACTTCTAACTATGGCTACACCTTC. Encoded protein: CASCPQWTSNYGYTF.

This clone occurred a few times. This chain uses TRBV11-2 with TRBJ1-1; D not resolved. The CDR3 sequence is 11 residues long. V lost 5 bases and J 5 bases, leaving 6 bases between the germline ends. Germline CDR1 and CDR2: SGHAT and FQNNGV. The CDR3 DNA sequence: TGTGCCAGCAGCCCGTATACTGAAGCTTTCTTT. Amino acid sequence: CASSPYTEAFF.